This T cell receptor (beta chain) derives from a study of Graves' ophthalmopathy and Graves' hyperthyroidism. Beta-chain TCR CDR3 regions were amplified from RNA transcripts. After a first-round RT-PCR with HTBI primers, a second-round multiplex PCR was run. MiXCR, applied by TCRdb to the multiplex PCR reads, yields one record per CDR3 protein. The sample lists around 340,000 distinct CDR3 sequences; about a sixth were seen once. The CDR3 runs to 15 residues. Trimming stripped 3 bases from V and 8 bases from J, with 19 bases between. In germline, CDR1 is MDHEN, CDR2 SYDVKM. This clonotype appeared a few times. Presentation of ophthalmopathy in the donors involved moderate-to-severe activity, CAS ≥3, NOSPECS ≥4 and a duration under 3 months.

V usage is TRBV28 and J usage is TRBJ1-2, with D tentatively TRBD1 (5 bases). The TCR originated in an adult man with Graves' ophthalmopathy. Sequences were obtained from peripheral blood. The CDR3 nucleotides read TGTGCCAGCAGTTTTTCTCGGGACGTCCATGGAGGCTACACCTTC. Translated: CASSFSRDVHGGYTF.